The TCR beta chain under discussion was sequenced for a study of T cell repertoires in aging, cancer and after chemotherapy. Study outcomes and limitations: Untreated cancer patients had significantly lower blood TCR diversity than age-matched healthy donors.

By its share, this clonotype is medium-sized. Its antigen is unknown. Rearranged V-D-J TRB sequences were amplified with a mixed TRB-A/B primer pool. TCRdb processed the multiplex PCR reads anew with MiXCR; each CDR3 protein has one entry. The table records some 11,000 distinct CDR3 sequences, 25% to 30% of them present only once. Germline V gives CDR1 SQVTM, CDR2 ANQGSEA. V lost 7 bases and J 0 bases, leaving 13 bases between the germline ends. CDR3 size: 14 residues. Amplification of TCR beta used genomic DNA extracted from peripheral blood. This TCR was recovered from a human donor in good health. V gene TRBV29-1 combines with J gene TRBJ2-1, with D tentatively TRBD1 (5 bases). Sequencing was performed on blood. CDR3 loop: CSAIQAHSYNEQFF. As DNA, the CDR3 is TGCAGCGCCATACAGGCACACTCCTACAATGAGCAGTTCTTC.